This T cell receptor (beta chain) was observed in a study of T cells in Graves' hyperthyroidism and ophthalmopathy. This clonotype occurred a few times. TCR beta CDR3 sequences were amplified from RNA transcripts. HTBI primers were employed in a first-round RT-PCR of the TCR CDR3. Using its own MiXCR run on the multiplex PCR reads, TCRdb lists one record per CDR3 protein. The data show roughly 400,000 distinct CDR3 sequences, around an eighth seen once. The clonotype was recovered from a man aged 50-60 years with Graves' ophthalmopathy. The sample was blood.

CDR3 bases: TGCAGCGTCTACACCGGACGGGGCACCGGGGAGCTGTTTTTT. Protein product: CSVYTGRGTGELFF. The genes are TRBV29-1 and TRBJ2-2, with D perhaps matching TRBD2 (5 bases). V was trimmed by 6 bases and J by 4 bases, leaving 15 bases between them. The CDR3 has 14 amino acids. Germline V gene data show CDR1 as SQVTM and CDR2 as ANQGSEA.